This entry is about one T cell receptor beta chain. Only in-frame clones appear in the TCRdb table, and some are missing; sequencing was by immunoSEQ multiplex PCR. Of tens of thousands of clones listed, 77% were seen once; the top ten hold approximately 8.6%. The data are from a study of blood T cell repertoires in COVID-19. V lost 7 bases and J lost 4, with 13 bases in between. Looked up from germline, CDR1 is SGHTA and CDR2 is FQGNSA. The CDR3 loop spans 13 amino acids. The chain links TRBV7-2 to TRBJ1-2; D may be TRBD1 (5 bases). The receptor's source is a woman aged 70 to 79 with active or convalescent COVID-19. Sequenced sample: peripheral blood. CDR3 sequence: CASTSQRGYGYTF. CDR3 DNA sequence: TGTGCCAGCACCTCCCAAAGGGGCTATGGCTACACCTTC.